This TCR beta chain was sequenced during a study of T-cell reconstitution after alpha-beta-depleted transplantation in children. The library targeted TCRbeta and was prepared with unique molecular identifiers. Via MiXCR, TCRdb re-called the PCR reads, giving one row per CDR3 protein. The profile shows roughly 100,000 distinct CDR3 sequences, 7% to 9% of them singletons. The CDR3 runs 12 residues. Deletions cut 2 bases from V and 7 bases from J, with 8 bases between. CDR1 is MNHEY, CDR2 SVGAGI, per germline. This clonotype was picked up many times. This TCR was sampled from a human donor who donated a stem cell graft to a child with congenital amegakaryocytic thrombocytopenia. J is TRBJ2-5 and V is TRBV6-5; perhaps D is TRBD1 or TRBD2 (5 bases each). The sample was PBMCs from the stem cell graft donor, taken from the stem cell graft. In DNA, the CDR3 is TGTGCCAGCAGTTACGGGGGTCGGACCCAGTACTTC. Translating gives CASSYGGRTQYF.